This TCR beta chain was sequenced in a study of control samples from healthy donors and cancer patients. The CDR3 consists of 17 residues. Trimming removed 3 bases at V and 2 bases at J, with 14 bases between. The germline gives CDR1 LNHDA, CDR2 SQIVND (reference sequence). Some clones are missing from TCRdb's copy, which holds only in-frame ones; the method was immunoSEQ multiplex PCR. The data contain about 110,000 clones, around 89% of them singletons. The source is a woman in her fifties or sixties in good health. What was sequenced was blood. The chain has TRBV19 and TRBJ1-6; TRBD1 is a possible D gene (5 bases). CDR3 sequence: CASSMSRQTPYNSPLHF. The DNA of the CDR3 is TGTGCCAGTAGTATGTCGCGACAGACCCCCTATAATTCACCCCTCCACTTT.